These T cell receptor beta chains were read from a single sample in a study of Graves' ophthalmopathy and Graves' hyperthyroidism. MiXCR, applied by TCRdb to the multiplex PCR reads, yields one record per CDR3 protein. The data contain over 500,000 distinct CDR3 sequences, roughly 20% of them singletons. Source material: peripheral blood. These receptors were taken from a woman between 18 and 30 years old with stable Graves' hyperthyroidism. Some clones in this sample may be carry-over from other donors' samples. The CDR3 runs from the conserved cysteine through the conserved F or W. D genes are given only for firm matches. Clone size is stated in some rows and not others, as once, few, many or a class when expanded.

d_call j_call v_call clone_size cdr3_nt cdr3_aa
TRBD1 TRBJ2-2 TRBV2 many TGTGCCAGCAGTGTGAGCAGGGGGACCGGGGAGCTGTTTTTT CASSVSRGTGELFF
TRBD2 TRBJ2-5 TRBV9 few TGTGCCAGCAGCGTGAGAGGACTAGCGGGGCAAGAGACCCAGTACTTC CASSVRGLAGQETQYF
TRBD1 TRBJ1-6 TRBV19 many TGTGCCAGTGATCCGGGACAGTTAAGGTCACCCCTCCACTTT CASDPGQLRSPLHF
TRBD1 TRBJ2-6 TRBV10-2 many TGCGCCAGCAGCCCAGGACAGGGTGGGGTGGCCAACGTCCTGACTTTC CASSPGQGGVANVLTF
- TRBJ2-5 TRBV30 many TGTGCCTGGACGGGGACTGCTAAAGAGACCCAGTACTTC CAWTGTAKETQYF
TRBD2 TRBJ2-7 TRBV5-1 many TGCGCCAGCAGCTTGGACGGGGGGGCCCACTACGAGCAGTACTTC CASSLDGGAHYEQYF
- TRBJ2-7 TRBV6-2/TRBV6-3 - TGTGCCAGCAGCTCCGTGGGGGGCCGCTACGAGCAGTACTTC CASSSVGGRYEQYF
- TRBJ1-1 TRBV19 many TGTGCCAGTAGAGTAGGTCCGGGGAACACTGAAGCTTTCTTT CASRVGPGNTEAFF
TRBD1 TRBJ1-2 TRBV27 many TGTGCCAGCAGACTACAGGGGGCGGGAGGCTACACCTTC CASRLQGAGGYTF
TRBD2 TRBJ2-5 TRBV7-2 - TGTGCCAGCAGCTTAGGGATGGGCCGCGGGGGAGAGACCCAGTACTTC CASSLGMGRGGETQYF
- TRBJ1-1 TRBV20-1 - TGCAGTGTACCGGGCCCAGGGACTGAAGCTTTCTTT CSVPGPGTEAFF
- TRBJ2-5 TRBV2 many TGTGCCAGGAACTCCCTGGAGGACGGACGAGAGACCCAGTACTTC CARNSLEDGRETQYF
TRBD1 TRBJ2-7 TRBV13 many TGTGCCAGCAGCCTTCGGCGGACAGGGGGAATCGAGCAGTACTTC CASSLRRTGGIEQYF
- TRBJ2-5 TRBV29-1 many TGCAGCGTTGACGTACCGGTAGGGACCCAGTACTTC CSVDVPVGTQYF
- TRBJ1-1 TRBV12-3/TRBV12-4 many TGTGCCAGCAGCCCCCGGGGGGGGAACACTGAAGCTTCCTTT CASSPRGGNTEASF
TRBD1 TRBJ1-2 TRBV2 - TGTGCCAGCAGCGTAAAGGACAGGGGAAGTTTTGGCTACACCTTC CASSVKDRGSFGYTF
- TRBJ1-1 TRBV7-2 - TGTGCCAGCAGCTTAAAGATGGTAACTGAAGCTTTCTTT CASSLKMVTEAFF
- TRBJ1-1 TRBV28 - TGTGCCAGCAGTTTTTTGGGCGGGCAGTCCACTGAAGCTTTCTTT CASSFLGGQSTEAFF
- TRBJ1-2 TRBV4-1 many TGCGCCAGCAGCCAAGTCGGCAGAATCAATGGCTACACCTTC CASSQVGRINGYTF
TRBD1 TRBJ1-1 TRBV6-1 many TGTGCCAGCAGGACGGGACAGGGACAGAACACTGAAGCTTTCTTT CASRTGQGQNTEAFF
- TRBJ1-2 TRBV7-2 few TGTGCCAGCAGCTTAGCGGGAAGTCTGGGCTATGGCTACACCTTC CASSLAGSLGYGYTF
- TRBJ2-7 TRBV27 few TGTGCCAGCAGTTTTAATGGGGTCGAGCAGTACTTC CASSFNGVEQYF
- TRBJ1-2 TRBV12-3/TRBV12-4 - TGTGCCAGCAGTTTCCAGACGGGACCCGCTGGCTACACCTTC CASSFQTGPAGYTF
- TRBJ2-5 TRBV7-2 many TGTGCCAGCAGCGGAAGCTGGGAGACCCAGTACTTC CASSGSWETQYF
TRBD2 TRBJ2-7 TRBV6-2/TRBV6-3 few TGTGCCAGCAGTTACCCCGAACTAGCGGGACACTACGAGCAGTACTTC CASSYPELAGHYEQYF
- TRBJ1-2 TRBV6-1 - TGTGCCAGCAGAGACAGTGCTAACTATGGCTACACCTTC CASRDSANYGYTF
- TRBJ1-1 TRBV20-1 few TGCAGTGCTTCCTCGGACACTGAAGCTTTCTTT CSASSDTEAFF
- TRBJ2-5 TRBV24-1 - TGTGCCACCAGTGATTTACCGGCCTGGGGGAGGGAGACCCAGTACTTC CATSDLPAWGRETQYF
- TRBJ2-1 TRBV2 - TGTGCCAGCAGTGAGTCTAGGGTGTACAATGAGCAGTTCTTC CASSESRVYNEQFF
- TRBJ1-2 TRBV2 - TGTGCCAGCAGCACGACAGTGCGCTATGGCTACACCTTC CASSTTVRYGYTF
- TRBJ1-1 TRBV2 - TGTGCCAGCAGCATAAGCGGGTGGATGAACACTGAAGCTTTCTTT CASSISGWMNTEAFF
- TRBJ1-6 TRBV6-2/TRBV6-3 many TGTGCCAGCAGAGGGACCAATAATTCACCCCTCCACTTT CASRGTNNSPLHF